This T cell receptor beta chain was identified during a study of T-cell memory formation after mild COVID-19. As for the study in general: Clusters of TCRs were largely donor specific. Study-level results: In pre-infection memory, a portion of responding clones appeared, which suggested that cross-reactive memory joined.

Deletions cut 1 base from V and 3 bases from J, with 10 bases between. CDR3 length: 15 amino acids. Germline CDR1 is SGHTA and CDR2 is FQGNSA. This clonotype was seen more than once but under ten times. Its target is not known. Using constant-segment primers, 5'RACE produced TCR alpha and TCR beta cDNA libraries carrying sample barcodes and UMIs. TCRdb re-called the 5' RACE reads with MiXCR, one entry per CDR3 protein. This sample has around 80,000 distinct CDR3 sequences, with approximately 13% found just once. The sequence was collected from an adult woman who had mild COVID-19 (a few samples of this study predate the infection). Cell type and time point are not known. Sequencing was performed on PBMCs or a T cell subset sorted from them (not recorded which). The rearrangement uses TRBV7-2 and TRBJ2-1; D perhaps matches TRBD2 (6 bases). In DNA, the CDR3 is TGTGCCAGCAGCTTAGATGAGGGAGGCTACAATGAGCAGTTCTTC. This translates into CASSLDEGGYNEQFF.